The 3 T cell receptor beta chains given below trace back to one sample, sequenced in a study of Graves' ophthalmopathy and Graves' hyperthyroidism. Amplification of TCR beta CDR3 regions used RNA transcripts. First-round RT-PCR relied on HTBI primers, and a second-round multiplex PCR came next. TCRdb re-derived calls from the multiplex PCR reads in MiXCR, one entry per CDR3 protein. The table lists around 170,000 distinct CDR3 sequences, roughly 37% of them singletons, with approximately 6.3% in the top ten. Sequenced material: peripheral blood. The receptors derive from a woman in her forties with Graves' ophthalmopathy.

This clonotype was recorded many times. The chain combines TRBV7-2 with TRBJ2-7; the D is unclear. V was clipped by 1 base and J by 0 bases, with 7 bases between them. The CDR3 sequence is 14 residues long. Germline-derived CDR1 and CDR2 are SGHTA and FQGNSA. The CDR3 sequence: CASSLGGISYEQYF. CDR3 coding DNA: TGTGCCAGCAGCTTAGGTGGCATCTCCTACGAGCAGTACTTC.

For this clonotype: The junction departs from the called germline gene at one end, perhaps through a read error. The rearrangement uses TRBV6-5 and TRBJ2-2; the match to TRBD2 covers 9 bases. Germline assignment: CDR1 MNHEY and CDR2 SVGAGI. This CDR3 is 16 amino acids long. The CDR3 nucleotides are TGTGCCAGCAGTTGGAAAGGACTAGCGAACACCGGGGAGTTGTTTTTT. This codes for CASSWKGLANTGELFF.

CDR3: CASSKRGEHYGYTF. The CDR3 DNA follows: TGTGCCAGCAGCAAACGGGGGGAGCACTATGGCTACACCTTC. The gene calls are TRBV11-2 and TRBJ1-2; tentative D call: TRBD1 (5 bases). The CDR3 loop spans 14 amino acids. The germline V and J ends were trimmed by 5 bases and 3 bases, with 13 bases remaining between them. CDR1 is SGHAT and CDR2 is FQNNGV in the germline V gene.